The T cell receptor beta chain under discussion was sequenced for a study of CD8+ T cells in alopecia areata listed by TCRdb under 2018. A note on the overall study: The study used high-throughput TCRbeta sequencing to examine T cell clonal expansion in alopecia areata, in both the C3H/HeJ mouse model and human patients. Scalp tissue and sorted CD4+ and CD8+ peripheral blood T cells from patchy and totalis/universalis alopecia areata patients and from healthy controls were covered by human TCRbeta sequencing. Scalp clonality was compared across normal scalp (n=4), patchy alopecia areata scalp (n=8), and alopecia totalis/universalis scalp (n=8). The RNA source kit depended on sample type: the PAXgene miRNA kit for fixed scalp, the miRNeasy kit for PBMCs, and the RNeasy kit for mouse skin. Amplification of TCRbeta CDR3 regions was done by immunoSEQ multiplex PCR using 35 Vbeta forward primers and 13 Jbeta reverse primers. Results and caveats for the whole study, not just this receptor: Compared with mice, TCR sequences shared between patients were less clear, possibly partly because of HLA diversity across the patient population. Resident alphabeta T cells in normal human skin are also sequenced, complicating scalp TCR repertoire analysis, unlike mouse skin dominated by gammadelta T cells. Compared with normal scalp, lesional scalp had higher clonality and more expanded CD8+ clones, particularly in alopecia totalis/universalis, a pattern that suggests antigenic drive.

About this clone: Its antigen specificity is not known. Base quality data are lacking; no much larger clone is found one base away.

To prepare the library, the immunoSEQ multiplex PCR assay was applied. To provide template for TCR sequencing, every sample had RNA extracted and reverse transcribed into cDNA. First-strand cDNA was synthesized using SuperScript III with a 2:1 mix of oligo-dT and random hexamers. A synthetic immune receptor repertoire was used to assess amplification bias, and residual bias was removed computationally. The study's own analysis went as follows. After raw reads were preprocessed to remove errors, the CDR3 was defined following IMGT conventions as running from the conserved cysteine to phenylalanine. Clonality was computed by normalizing Shannon entropy by log2 of the number of productive unique TCRs and subtracting the result from 1. Scalp TCRbeta sequences were cross-referenced with sorted blood CD4 and CD8 repertoires so that the CD4 or CD8 identity of scalp clones could be inferred. This immuneACCESS table, as held by TCRdb, lists in-frame sequences with V and J called but not all clones. Of the missing ones, under half trace to an unresolved V gene in checked studies; the others have no known cause. Clonal size and the V and J genes are those of that table, whereas D and trimming came from the DNA. Present in this sample are about 30,000 clones, roughly 60% of which were seen just once. The ten largest account for 15% to 20% of the sample.

The germline V gene encodes CDR1 SGHDN and CDR2 FVKESK. V is shortened by 3 bases, J by 0 bases, and the region joining them spans 9 bases. Including cysteine and phenylalanine, the CDR3 has 15 amino acids. Solely the CDR3 DNA is kept, with 45 bases framed from the first base. Lesional scalp punch biopsies and peripheral blood were collected from alopecia areata patients. PBMCs were isolated by density centrifugation and stained for CD3, CD4 and CD8, after which CD4+ and CD8+ T cells were sorted on a FACSAria. Alopecia areata patients who were not treated were recruited through a multicenter biomarker study. For roughly 5 biomarker-study patients, blood CD8+ T cells were further sorted into NKG2D-low and NKG2D-high fractions.

Sequenced sample: NKG2D-high CD8+ T cells sorted from blood. The cell subset or site label, as the study defines it: sorted CD8+ NKG2D-high blood T cells. This chain joins TRBV14 to TRBJ1-3; no D gene can be assigned with confidence. The receptor was isolated from a human donor with alopecia areata. The CDR3 amino acid sequence is: CASSQGESSGNTIYF. The bases are TGTGCCAGCAGCCAGGGAGAGAGCTCTGGAAACACCATATATTTT.